This TCR beta chain is drawn from a study of monozygotic twins with inflammatory bowel disease. General study points: By inverse Simpson index, TCRbeta diversity was lower in IBD patients than in healthy co-twins.

From its re-call of the 5' RACE reads, TCRdb lists each CDR3 protein once, without DNA. In total, the table holds about 440,000 distinct CDR3 sequences. As regards this clonotype: What it recognizes is unknown.

The sequenced sample consisted of blood. The sequence came from a human donor with ulcerative colitis or Crohn's disease, or a healthy co-twin of an affected twin (not recorded which).

This CDR3 reads CASSKPSGTGFYEQYF. The J gene is TRBJ2-7, the V gene TRBV21-1; TCRdb reports TRBD1, a call that lacks DNA to check it against. TRBV21-1 is an annotated pseudogene. The CDR3 totals 16 residues.